This T cell receptor (beta chain) comes out of a study of cytomegalovirus exposure and HLA in healthy donors. Study-wide points: Earlier findings revealed that most TCR beta V segments proved productive either about 87% or about 30% of the time. CMV serostatus was the sole immune exposure information available.

Comments on this clone: Its target is unknown.

The CDR3 has 15 residues. Germline CDR1 and CDR2: LNHNV and YYDKDF (reference sequence). Trimming shortened V by 0 bases and J by 8 bases, and 14 bases separated the two germline ends. The PCR made use of 60 Vbeta and 13 Jbeta primers. The method was immunoSEQ multiplex PCR; TCRdb's version includes in-frame clones alone and lacks a portion of them. The sample has approximately 130,000 clones; 65% to 85% are singletons. The sequencing sample was made of PBMCs. The gene calls are TRBV15 and TRBJ1-5; no reliable D call. This sequence originates from a middle-aged woman in good health and CMV-seronegative. In DNA, the CDR3 is TGTGCCACCAGCAGAGATCCGGGCACGAGGGAGCCCCAGCATTTT. Protein product: CATSRDPGTREPQHF.